This T cell receptor beta chain was captured by sequencing in a study of cytomegalovirus exposure and HLA in healthy donors. Germline V CDR1 and CDR2: MDHEN, SYDVKM. V dropped 6 bases and J dropped 2; count of bases not matched to a gene: 2. CDR3 length: 13 residues. General study findings and limits: HLA alleles showed associations with 15,000 to 20,000 TCR beta sequences in a later analysis, at a 0.05 false discovery rate.

As concerns this clone: The antigen is not known.

PCR employed 60 Vbeta and 13 Jbeta primers. Original handling: About 12 million shared chains were among the roughly 80 million unique TCR beta chains that a later analysis counted. TCRdb keeps only in-frame clones here, not all; method: immunoSEQ multiplex PCR. The V and J calls and clone size were taken over from that table, and D and trimming were inferred from the DNA. The data contain some 210,000 clones, around 86% of them seen just once; the ten biggest clones take up around 9.6%. This sequence joins TRBV28 and TRBJ1-1; 8 nucleotides match TRBD1. The sequencing input was PBMCs. The TCR was taken from a woman between 50 and 59 years old in good health and CMV-seropositive. DNA for the CDR3: TGTGCCAGCAGCCCAGGGGGCAACACTGAAGCTTTCTTT. This sequence encodes CASSPGGNTEAFF.